The text below deals with one T cell receptor beta chain. What it binds is unknown. Germline assignment: CDR1 SQVTM and CDR2 ANQGSEA. The CDR3 is made up of 12 amino acids. Deletions cut 7 bases from V and 4 bases from J, with 13 bases between. TCRdb keeps only in-frame clones here, not all; method: immunoSEQ multiplex PCR. The sample consists of 90,000 to 100,000 clones, roughly 79% of them appearing once. These data come from a study of radiotherapy plus CTLA-4 blockade in lung cancer. The study's findings and limits: An expansion of tumor-derived TCR clones occurred in blood after radiotherapy plus ipilimumab.

The gene calls are TRBV29-1 and TRBJ1-1; the D gene is possibly TRBD1 (5 bases). The source of this sequence is a human donor with non-small cell lung cancer who had a partial response to radiotherapy plus ipilimumab. Some clones in this sample may be carry-over from other donors' samples. The starting material was peripheral blood, obtained from a patient treated with radiotherapy plus ipilimumab. Here the CDR3 DNA reads TGCAGCGGGGGCTTCGACGGCACTGAAGCTTTCTTT. Protein product: CSGGFDGTEAFF. Complete variable domain (other parts from reference TRBV29-1 and TRBJ1-1): SAVISQKPSRDICQRGTSLTIQCQVDSQVTMMFWYRQQPGQSLTLIATANQGSEATYESGFVIDKFPISRPNLTFSTLTVSNMSPEDSSIYLCSGGFDGTEAFFGQGTRLTVV.